A single sample gave rise to the 27 T cell receptor beta chains below, sequenced in a study of HIV-infected children after antiretroviral therapy interruption. Treatment specified: PENTA 11 planned treatment interruption arm or continuous ART arm. The TCR library was built from RNA with a 3' RACE protocol and unique molecular identifiers. Using its own MiXCR run on the 3' RACE reads, TCRdb lists one record per CDR3 protein. The sample has around 50,000 distinct CDR3 sequences, more than 3.5% seen once. The sample was CD45RA+ CD4+ T cells from PBMCs, pooled from several time points, taken from a donor given antiretroviral therapy, either interrupted or continuous. Subset of the sample: naive CD4+ CD45RA+ CD45RO- T cells. These receptor sequences come from a pool of human donors with HIV.

This clonotype was detected many times. The chain combines TRBV6-1 with TRBJ2-3; D is perhaps TRBD1 or TRBD2 (5 bases each). The CDR3 has 15 residues. V lost 6 bases and J lost 0, with 13 bases in between. Germline loops: CDR1 MNHNS, CDR2 SASEGT. This chain's CDR3 is CASSPRGPSTDTQYF. CDR3 sequence (DNA): TGTGCCAGCAGCCCCCGGGGCCCTAGCACAGATACGCAGTATTTT.

Many counts were recorded for this clonotype. The rearrangement joins TRBV2 to TRBJ1-2; D unclear. The germline V and J ends were trimmed by 5 bases and 8 bases, with 9 bases remaining between them. The CDR3 has 11 amino acids. Germline CDR1 and CDR2: SNHLY and FYNNEI. The CDR3 loop is CASSLERGYTF. CDR3 in DNA: TGTGCCAGCAGTTTGGAGCGGGGCTACACCTTC.

This clonotype was observed at least ten times. Written as DNA, the CDR3 is TGTGCTACTTCCGGACAGACTACCCTCTATGGCTACACCTTC. Translated, it gives CATSGQTTLYGYTF. V and J are TRBV12-5 and TRBJ1-2; D is perhaps TRBD1 (6 bases). This CDR3 has 14 residues. Germline V gene data show CDR1 as LGHNT and CDR2 as FRNRAP. The V gene lost 10 bases and the J gene lost 4 bases, with 19 bases spanning the gap.

This clonotype was observed at least ten times. The chain employs TRBV12-3 or TRBV12-4 and TRBJ2-3, with 13 bases aligning to TRBD2. The CDR3 has 15 amino acids. V gave up 5 bases and J gave up 5 bases; unmatched junction bases: 4. CDR3 DNA: TGTGCCAGCAGTAGACTAGCGGGGGGTATAGATACGCAGTATTTT. It translates to CASSRLAGGIDTQYF.

The V and J genes are TRBV18 and TRBJ1-1; tentatively, D is TRBD1 (5 bases). The germline V gene has CDR1 KGHSH and CDR2 LQKENI. The length of the CDR3 is 15 residues. With 0 bases removed from V and 1 base from J, the gap between germline ends came to 9 bases. The CDR3 DNA reads as TGTGCCAGCTCACCACCTTTGGGGCCGAACACTGAAGCTTTCTTT. Amino acids: CASSPPLGPNTEAFF.

V is TRBV18 and J is TRBJ2-3; 7 bases fit TRBD2. V lost 0 bases, J lost 4 bases, and 1 base stayed unmatched. CDR1 KGHSH and CDR2 LQKENI come from the germline V gene. This CDR3 comprises 14 residues. CDR3 protein: CASSPPGRADTQYF. The CDR3 nucleotides are TGTGCCAGCTCACCACCGGGGAGGGCAGATACGCAGTATTTT.

This clonotype showed up many times. V is TRBV3-1 and J is TRBJ2-7; TRBD1 might be the D (6 bases). This CDR3 contains 15 residues. The germline V and J ends were trimmed by 6 bases and 1 base, with 16 bases remaining between them. The V gene's germline CDR1 is LGHDT and CDR2 YNNKEL (reference sequence). CDR3 sequence reads: CASSPSGTLSYEQYF. DNA for the CDR3: TGTGCCAGCAGTCCCTCCGGGACACTTTCCTACGAGCAGTACTTC.

This clonotype was picked up many times. This chain links TRBV28 with TRBJ2-7; 9 bases agree with TRBD1. The germline gives CDR1 MDHEN, CDR2 SYDVKM. Germline trimming cut 5 bases from V and 2 bases from J; bases unmatched to any gene: 7. This CDR3 region has 15 residues. The CDR3 sequence: CASSPSGTGPYEQYF. CDR3 DNA: TGTGCCAGCAGTCCAAGCGGGACAGGGCCCTACGAGCAGTACTTC.

This clonotype was seen at least ten times. The J gene is TRBJ1-2, the V gene TRBV28; 7 bases align to TRBD1. With V trimmed by 11 bases and J by 2 bases, 8 bases remained unmatched. This CDR3 contains 13 residues. Germline V gene lookup returns CDR1 MDHEN and CDR2 SYDVKM. CDR3 protein: CAATETGNYGYTF. CDR3 DNA: TGTGCCGCCACCGAGACAGGGAACTATGGCTACACCTTC.

This clonotype showed up many times. The rearrangement uses TRBV6-1 and TRBJ1-1, with D unclear. The CDR3 totals 13 residues. The ends were cut back, 6 bases at V and 3 bases at J, with 11 bases in the middle. The germline V gene encodes CDR1 MNHNS and CDR2 SASEGT. CDR3 region: CASSRVADTEAFF. The DNA of the CDR3 is TGTGCCAGCAGCCGAGTGGCTGACACTGAAGCTTTCTTT.

This clonotype is classed as medium-sized. The CDR3 loop is CASSTGAHGYTF. DNA of the CDR3: TGTGCCAGCAGTACAGGGGCTCACGGCTACACCTTC. The chain has TRBV2 and TRBJ1-2; TRBD1 agrees at 7 bases. Germline V gene lookup returns CDR1 SNHLY and CDR2 FYNNEI. The ends lost 5 bases at V and 8 bases at J; junction bases unmatched: 5. The CDR3 length is 12 residues.

This clonotype was seen many times. The V call is TRBV28, the J call TRBJ1-2, with D perhaps TRBD1 (5 bases). V lost 5 bases and J 8 bases, leaving 21 bases between the germline ends. CDR3 size: 15 residues. The V gene's germline CDR1 is MDHEN and CDR2 SYDVKM. The CDR3 coding sequence is TGTGCCAGCAGTACCGGGACGGACTCAAATCGGGGCTACACCTTC. Its translation: CASSTGTDSNRGYTF.

This clonotype was observed many times. In DNA, the CDR3 is TGCGCCAGCAGCTCCAGGGGGGGCGATGAGCAGTTCTTC. This encodes CASSSRGGDEQFF. The genes are TRBV5-1 and TRBJ2-1, with D tentatively TRBD1 or TRBD2 (7 bases each). V shed 3 bases and J shed 8 bases, with 12 bases lying between them. This CDR3 is built from 13 residues. Germline values: CDR1 SGHRS, CDR2 YFSETQ.

This clonotype was detected many times. The chain joins TRBV18 to TRBJ2-7; perhaps TRBD1 as D (5 bases). The germline V and J ends were trimmed by 3 bases and 3 bases, with 15 bases remaining between them. The CDR3 is made up of 15 amino acids. Germline V gives CDR1 KGHSH, CDR2 LQKENI. In DNA form, the CDR3 reads TGTGCCAGCTCACCTGTACGTGGGGCCCACTACGAGCAGTACTTC. It yields the protein CASSPVRGAHYEQYF. The complete variable domain, with remaining parts taken from reference TRBV18 and TRBJ2-7, reads NAGVMQNPRHLVRRRGQEARLRCSPMKGHSHVYWYRQLPEEGLKFMVYLQKENIIDESGMPKERFSAEFPKEGPSILRIQQVVRGDSAAYFCASSPVRGAHYEQYFGPGTRLTVT.

This clonotype was seen repeatedly, ten times or more. The chain combines TRBV5-4 with TRBJ2-7; 9 bases map to TRBD2. The length of the CDR3 is 14 residues. CDR1 is SGHNT and CDR2 is YYREEE in the germline V gene (reference sequence). The junction had 6 bases not matched to a gene; V was cut back by 2 bases and J by 6 bases. The CDR3 protein is CASSFAGGPFEQYF. As DNA, the CDR3 is TGTGCCAGCAGCTTTGCGGGGGGGCCGTTCGAGCAGTACTTC.

This clonotype appeared a few times. The chain is built from TRBV6-1 and TRBJ1-4; D gene unclear. The CDR3 is 11 residues long. With 3 bases removed from V and 5 bases from J, the gap between germline ends came to 1 base. The V gene's germline CDR1 is MNHNS and CDR2 SASEGT. The CDR3 nucleotides are TGTGCCAGCAGTGAGAATGAAAAACTGTTTTTT. This gives the protein CASSENEKLFF.

The chain combines TRBV21-1 with TRBJ1-1; the D call TRBD1 from the table was never checked on the DNA. TRBV21-1 is an annotated pseudogene. CDR3 length: 15 residues. The CDR3 DNA is TGTGCCAGCAGCAATGATACAGGGTCGGACACTGAAGCTTTCTTT. Encoded protein: CASSNDTGSDTEAFF.

The rearrangement links TRBV21-1 to TRBJ2-3. TRBV21-1 is reported as a pseudogene. The CDR3 is 14 residues long. The CDR3: CASSKAGIGDTQYF. CDR3 sequence (DNA): TGTGCCAGCAGCAAGGCGGGGATTGGAGATACGCAGTATTTT.

This clonotype was counted at least ten times. This chain connects TRBV5-1 to TRBJ2-7; D gene unclear. Germline CDR1 and CDR2: SGHRS and YFSETQ. The CDR3 has 15 residues. V lost 0 bases and J 5 bases, leaving 15 bases between the germline ends. The CDR3 sequence: CASSLGGQPVDEQYF. The CDR3 DNA reads TGCGCCAGCAGCTTGGGTGGGCAACCCGTCGACGAGCAGTACTTC. Complete variable domain (other parts from reference TRBV5-1 and TRBJ2-7): KAGVTQTPRYLIKTRGQQVTLSCSPISGHRSVSWYQQTPGQGLQFLFEYFSETQRNKGNFPGRFSGRQFSNSRSEMNVSTLELGDSALYLCASSLGGQPVDEQYFGPGTRLTVT.

This clonotype was found a few times. This chain connects TRBV28 to TRBJ2-3, with TRBD1 identical over 8 bases. Germline loops: CDR1 MDHEN, CDR2 SYDVKM. Germline trimming cut 8 bases from V and 0 bases from J; bases unmatched to any gene: 4. The CDR3 loop spans 14 amino acids. The CDR3 sequence is CASADRGSTDTQYF. The CDR3 bases are TGTGCCAGCGCAGACAGGGGAAGCACAGATACGCAGTATTTT.

In its sample, this clonotype was seen many times. The chain carries TRBV29-1 and TRBJ1-4, with TRBD1 as a possible D gene (5 bases). Germline CDR1 is SQVTM and CDR2 is ANQGSEA. CDR3 length: 12 residues. Trimming pared 1 base from V and 8 bases from J, leaving 8 bases between. The CDR3 DNA reads TGCAGCGTTGAAGGGGGCAGCGAAAAACTGTTTTTT. It codes for CSVEGGSEKLFF.

This clonotype was recorded many times. This sequence joins TRBV6-2 or TRBV6-3 and TRBJ2-2; D may be TRBD2 (5 bases). Between the trimmed V and J ends, which lost 4 bases and 0 bases, there was a span of 9 bases. Germline CDR1 reads MNHEY; CDR2 reads SVGEGT. The CDR3 is 15 residues long. The CDR3 here is CASSWAGANTGELFF. As DNA, the CDR3 is TGTGCCAGCAGTTGGGCGGGTGCGAACACCGGGGAGCTGTTTTTT.

This clonotype was counted ten times or more. The genes are TRBV2 and TRBJ2-7, with a possible D match to TRBD2 (5 bases). There are 15 residues in the CDR3. Germline V gives CDR1 SNHLY, CDR2 FYNNEI. V lost 9 bases to trimming and J lost 3 bases, with 21 bases between them. The CDR3 sequence: CASTREPGRGYEQYF. In nucleotides, the CDR3 is TGTGCCAGTACAAGAGAGCCAGGCCGGGGCTACGAGCAGTACTTC. Together with reference TRBV2 and TRBJ2-7, the CDR3 gives the full variable domain: EPEVTQTPSHQVTQMGQEVILRCVPISNHLYFYWYRQILGQKVEFLVSFYNNEISEKSEIFDDQFSVERPDGSNFTLKIRSTKLEDSAMYFCASTREPGRGYEQYFGPGTRLTVT.

V usage is TRBV4-1 and J usage is TRBJ2-7, with TRBD2 matching over 7 bases. V shed 0 bases, J shed 4 bases, and the junction held 12 bases outside the gene matches. This CDR3 region has 17 residues. Germline lookup yields CDR1 MGHRA and CDR2 YSYEKL. CDR3 nucleotide sequence: TGCGCCAGCAGCCAAGAGATGGGGCCTAGCGGCCGGTACGAGCAGTACTTC. Translating it yields CASSQEMGPSGRYEQYF.

This clonotype was observed many times. The chain carries TRBV20-1 and TRBJ1-2; D is undetermined. The V gene's germline CDR1 is DFQATT and CDR2 SNEGSKA (reference sequence). There are 13 residues in the CDR3. V was trimmed by 3 bases and J by 6 bases, leaving 14 bases between them. The CDR3 loop reads CSASPVGQDGYTF. CDR3 nucleotide sequence: TGCAGTGCTAGTCCTGTTGGGCAGGATGGCTACACCTTC.

This chain links TRBV4-1 with TRBJ2-1; a possible D gene is TRBD1 (6 bases). Per germline, CDR1 MGHRA and CDR2 YSYEKL. V was shortened by 1 base and J by 5 bases, with 12 bases between the two germline ends. The CDR3 length is 15 residues. The CDR3 DNA is TGCGCCAGCAGCCAAGGTGCCGGACAGCACAATGAGCAGTTCTTC. This sequence encodes CASSQGAGQHNEQFF.

In its sample, this clonotype was seen many times. The chain carries TRBV28 and TRBJ2-5, with 9 bases lining up with TRBD1. CDR1 and CDR2 (germline): MDHEN, SYDVKM. The CDR3 length is 15 residues. Trimming removed 1 base from V and 5 bases from J; junction bases left unmatched: 5. This CDR3 is CASSLYPGTGETQYF. The CDR3 DNA follows: TGTGCCAGCAGTTTATATCCTGGGACAGGGGAGACCCAGTACTTC.